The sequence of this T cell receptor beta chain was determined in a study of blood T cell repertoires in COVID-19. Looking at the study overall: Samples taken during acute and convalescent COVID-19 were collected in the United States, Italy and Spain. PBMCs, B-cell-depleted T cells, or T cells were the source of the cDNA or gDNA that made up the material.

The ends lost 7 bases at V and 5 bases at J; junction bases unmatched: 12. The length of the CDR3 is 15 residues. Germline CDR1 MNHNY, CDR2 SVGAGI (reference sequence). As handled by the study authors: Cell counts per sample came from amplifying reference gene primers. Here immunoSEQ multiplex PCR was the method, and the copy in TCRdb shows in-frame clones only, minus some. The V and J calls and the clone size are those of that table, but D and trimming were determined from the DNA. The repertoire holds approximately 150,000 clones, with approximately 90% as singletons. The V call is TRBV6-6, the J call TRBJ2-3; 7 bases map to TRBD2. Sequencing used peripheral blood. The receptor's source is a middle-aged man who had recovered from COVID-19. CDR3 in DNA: TGTGCCAGCACTCTGACTAGCCCAGAGGGAGATACGCAGTATTTT. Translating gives CASTLTSPEGDTQYF.